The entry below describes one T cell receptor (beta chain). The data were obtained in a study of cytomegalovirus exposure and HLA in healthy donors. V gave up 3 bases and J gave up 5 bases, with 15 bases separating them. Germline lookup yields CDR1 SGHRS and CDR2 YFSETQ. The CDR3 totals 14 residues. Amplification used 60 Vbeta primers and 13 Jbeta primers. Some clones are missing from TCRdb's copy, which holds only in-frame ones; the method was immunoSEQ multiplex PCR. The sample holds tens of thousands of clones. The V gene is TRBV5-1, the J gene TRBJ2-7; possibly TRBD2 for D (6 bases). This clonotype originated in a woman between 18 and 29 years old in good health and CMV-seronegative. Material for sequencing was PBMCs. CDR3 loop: CASSSGTPLDEQYF. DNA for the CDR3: TGCGCCAGCAGCTCCGGGACTCCCCTTGACGAGCAGTACTTC.